Each of the 8 T cell receptor beta chains below was sequenced from the same sample in a study of shared clonotypes between healthy human individuals. Measured with immunoSEQ multiplex PCR; TCRdb has only the in-frame clones, and not every one. Of about 2.3 million clones in the sample, approximately 95% are singletons; the top ten hold 0.39%. The sequenced sample was naive CD4+ T cells from PBMCs. Regarding subset: CD45RA+ positively selected. The receptor set was obtained from a man between 18 and 29 years old in good health. Some clones in this sample may be carry-over from other donors' samples.

This clone was detected only once. Other DNA sequences in the sample encode the same CDR3. This chain joins TRBV6-5 and TRBJ1-5; D ambiguous. Germline CDR1 MNHEY, CDR2 SVGAGI. V was clipped by 0 bases and J by 1 base, with 7 bases between them. The CDR3 is 15 amino acids. The CDR3 reads CASSYSRYSNQPQHF. CDR3 nucleotides: TGTGCCAGCAGTTACTCGAGGTACAGCAATCAGCCCCAGCATTTT.

With regard to this clone: Other DNA sequences in the sample encode the same CDR3. V gene TRBV5-1 combines with J gene TRBJ2-5; tentatively, D is TRBD1 (6 bases). Germline CDR1 reads SGHRS; CDR2 reads YFSETQ. The CDR3 runs 14 residues. V lost 0 bases and J lost 4, with 10 bases in between. CDR3 in amino acids: CASSLVGQGETQYF. Written as DNA, the CDR3 is TGCGCCAGCAGCTTGGTGGGACAAGGAGAGACCCAGTACTTC.

J is TRBJ1-2 and V is TRBV5-1; D call uncertain. V dropped 0 bases and J dropped 6 bases, with 12 bases sitting between them. Germline CDR1 is SGHRS and CDR2 is YFSETQ. The CDR3 extends over 14 amino acids. The CDR3 bases are TGCGCCAGCAGCTTGGCCGCGGGGAGGGATGGCTACACCTTC. Translated: CASSLAAGRDGYTF.

The chain uses TRBV2 and TRBJ1-1; tentatively, D is TRBD1 (5 bases). Trimming took 7 bases from V and 2 from J, leaving 11 bases between them. This CDR3 comprises 13 residues. The V gene's germline CDR1 is SNHLY and CDR2 FYNNEI. CDR3 protein: CASKRTLNTEAFF. In DNA form, the CDR3 reads TGTGCCAGCAAAAGGACACTCAACACTGAAGCTTTCTTT.

The V gene is TRBV5-1, the J gene TRBJ2-1, with D unclear. The CDR3 length is 16 residues. The germline CDR1 and CDR2 sequences are SGHRS and YFSETQ. Between the trimmed V and J ends, which lost 4 bases and 2 bases, there was a span of 16 bases. The CDR3 here is CASSPGTILTYNEQFF. CDR3 sequence (DNA): TGCGCCAGCAGCCCAGGAACAATCCTCACCTACAATGAGCAGTTCTTC.

The V and J genes are TRBV14 and TRBJ2-3, with 11 bases matching TRBD2. Germline CDR1 is SGHDN and CDR2 is FVKESK. The CDR3 contains 16 residues. The V gene end was trimmed by 4 bases and the J gene end by 0 bases; junction bases not matched to a gene: 3. In DNA, the CDR3 is TGTGCCAGCAGCCTCAGACTAGCGGGAAGCACAGATACGCAGTATTTT. It is translated as CASSLRLAGSTDTQYF.

Written as DNA, the CDR3 is TGTGCCAGCAGCCGGGGCCCTTCAGGGGTTGGGGGCTATGGCTACACCTTC. Translation: CASSRGPSGVGGYGYTF. The chain employs TRBV7-2 and TRBJ1-2; D is perhaps TRBD1 (6 bases). CDR1 SGHTA and CDR2 FQGNSA come from the germline V gene. The V end lost 5 bases, the J end lost 4 bases, and 23 bases lay between the germline ends. The CDR3 length is 17 residues.

The V gene is TRBV7-2, the J gene TRBJ2-2; the match to TRBD2 covers 7 bases. The CDR3 is 16 residues long. The V and J ends lost 1 base and 3 bases, in that order; junction bases with no gene match: 5. Germline V CDR1 and CDR2: SGHTA, FQGNSA. CDR3 protein: CASSLGGLADTGELFF. CDR3 DNA: TGTGCCAGCAGCTTAGGGGGCCTAGCGGACACCGGGGAGCTGTTTTTT. Full variable domain (missing parts from reference TRBV7-2 and TRBJ2-2): GAGVSQSPSNKVTEKGKDVELRCDPISGHTALYWYRQSLGQGLEFLIYFQGNSAPDKSGLPSDRFSAERTGGSVSTLTIQRTQQEDSAVYLCASSLGGLADTGELFFGEGSRLTVL.